These T cell receptor beta chains were read from a single sample in a study of blood T cell repertoires in COVID-19. Generated by immunoSEQ multiplex PCR, the TCRdb table keeps only in-frame clones and is missing some. This table holds about 300,000 clones, around 84% found once. Sequencing was performed on peripheral blood. These receptors were obtained from a human donor with COVID-19, enrolled during active disease. The donor label of this sample is uncertain. CDR3s include the opening cysteine and the closing phenylalanine or tryptophan. A D gene is named only where the DNA matches it firmly. Part of the rows lack a size; the others show once, few, many or a class for expanded clones.

J: TRBJ2-3; D: TRBD2; V: TRBV11-2; size: few; CDR3: CASSQQRDTDTQYF; DNA: TGTGCCAGCAGTCAGCAGCGGGACACAGATACGCAGTATTTT
J: TRBJ1-1; D: NA; V: TRBV18; size: NA; CDR3: CASSPAKGGRTEAFF; DNA: TGTGCCAGCTCACCTGCCAAGGGGGGGAGGACTGAAGCTTTCTTT
J: TRBJ1-5; D: TRBD1; V: TRBV15; size: NA; CDR3: CATSRGTGGDQPQHF; DNA: TGTGCCACCAGCAGGGGGACAGGGGGGGATCAGCCCCAGCATTTT
J: TRBJ2-7; D: NA; V: TRBV29-1; size: NA; CDR3: CSVEVAGTNEQYF; DNA: TGCAGCGTTGAAGTTGCCGGGACAAACGAGCAGTACTTC
J: TRBJ2-1; D: NA; V: TRBV29-1; size: NA; CDR3: CSVENNEQFF; DNA: TGCAGCGTCGAGAACAATGAGCAGTTCTTC
J: TRBJ1-4; D: NA; V: TRBV3-1/TRBV3-2; size: NA; CDR3: CASSQASRANEKLFF; DNA: TGTGCCAGCAGCCAAGCCTCCAGGGCAAATGAAAAACTGTTTTTT
J: TRBJ2-1; D: NA; V: TRBV19; size: NA; CDR3: CASRGPDRSHEQFF; DNA: TGTGCCAGTAGGGGCCCAGACAGGTCCCATGAGCAGTTCTTC
J: TRBJ2-7; D: NA; V: TRBV28; size: NA; CDR3: CASSLLALYEQYF; DNA: TGTGCCAGCAGTTTATTAGCGCTCTACGAGCAGTACTTC
J: TRBJ2-7; D: TRBD1; V: TRBV9; size: NA; CDR3: CASSPRQGAREQYF; DNA: TGTGCCAGCAGCCCACGACAGGGGGCGCGCGAGCAGTACTTC
J: TRBJ1-1; D: NA; V: TRBV19; size: NA; CDR3: CASSSQVATEAFF; DNA: TGTGCCAGTTCCTCCCAGGTCGCTACTGAAGCTTTCTTT
J: TRBJ2-1; D: NA; V: TRBV28; size: NA; CDR3: CASSFVSAAYNEQFF; DNA: TGTGCCAGCAGTTTCGTATCGGCGGCCTACAATGAGCAGTTCTTC
J: TRBJ2-6; D: NA; V: TRBV2; size: NA; CDR3: CASSADFSDSGANVLTF; DNA: TGTGCCAGCAGTGCTGACTTTTCAGATTCTGGGGCCAACGTCCTGACTTTC
J: TRBJ2-5; D: NA; V: TRBV11-2; size: NA; CDR3: CASSPAAGLETQYF; DNA: TGTGCCAGCAGCCCAGCGGCGGGGCTAGAGACCCAGTACTTC
J: TRBJ2-1; D: NA; V: TRBV14; size: NA; CDR3: CASSQDLSPSYSYNEQFF; DNA: TGTGCCAGCAGCCAAGATCTGTCCCCTAGTTACTCCTACAATGAGCAGTTCTTC
J: TRBJ2-5; D: NA; V: TRBV7-9; size: NA; CDR3: CASSLGGVETQYF; DNA: TGTGCCAGCAGCTTAGGCGGTGTAGAGACCCAGTACTTC
J: TRBJ1-1; D: NA; V: TRBV5-1; size: NA; CDR3: CASSFTRENTEAFF; DNA: TGCGCCAGCAGCTTTACCCGGGAGAACACTGAAGCTTTCTTT
J: TRBJ2-5; D: TRBD2; V: TRBV3-1/TRBV3-2; size: NA; CDR3: CASSKWTSYAETQYF; DNA: TGTGCCAGCAGCAAGTGGACTAGCTATGCGGAGACCCAGTACTTC
J: TRBJ1-2; D: NA; V: TRBV11-2; size: NA; CDR3: CASSLELLGSGYTF; DNA: TGTGCCAGCAGCTTGGAACTTCTGGGGAGTGGCTACACCTTC
J: TRBJ1-1; D: NA; V: TRBV19; size: NA; CDR3: CASSIKGVNTEAFF; DNA: TGTGCCAGTAGTATTAAGGGGGTGAACACTGAAGCTTTCTTT
J: TRBJ2-7; D: NA; V: TRBV21-1; size: NA; CDR3: CASSNLTGGGSYEQYF; DNA: TGTGCCAGCAGCAACCTTACAGGGGGCGGCTCCTACGAGCAGTACTTC
J: TRBJ1-1; D: NA; V: TRBV7-9; size: NA; CDR3: CASSLEPVTEAFF; DNA: TGTGCCAGCAGCTTGGAGCCTGTCACTGAAGCTTTCTTT
J: TRBJ1-5; D: NA; V: TRBV19; size: NA; CDR3: CANKSDKVYSNQPQHF; DNA: TGTGCCAATAAGTCCGACAAGGTTTATAGCAATCAGCCCCAGCATTTT
J: TRBJ1-3; D: NA; V: TRBV9; size: few; CDR3: CASSVLGRASGNTIYF; DNA: TGTGCCAGCAGCGTTCTCGGCAGGGCCTCTGGAAACACCATATATTTT
J: TRBJ1-1; D: NA; V: TRBV28; size: NA; CDR3: CASSSQGRGEAFF; DNA: TGTGCCAGCAGTTCTCAGGGGAGAGGTGAAGCTTTCTTT
J: TRBJ2-4; D: NA; V: TRBV3-1/TRBV3-2; size: NA; CDR3: CASSQDAGDGPPKNIQYF; DNA: TGTGCCAGCAGCCAAGATGCAGGTGATGGCCCTCCCAAAAACATTCAGTACTTC
J: TRBJ2-3; D: NA; V: TRBV7-2; size: NA; CDR3: CASSLNSGLLYTDTQYF; DNA: TGTGCCAGCAGCCTCAATTCGGGACTCTTATACACAGATACGCAGTATTTT
J: TRBJ1-2; D: NA; V: TRBV2; size: NA; CDR3: CASSQGPGQGYTF; DNA: TGTGCCAGCAGTCAGGGTCCCGGGCAAGGCTACACCTTC
J: TRBJ1-1; D: NA; V: TRBV9; size: few; CDR3: CASSAGLSNTEAFF; DNA: TGTGCCAGCAGCGCGGGACTTTCGAACACTGAAGCTTTCTTT
J: TRBJ1-4; D: NA; V: TRBV19; size: NA; CDR3: CASSIGAGENEKLFF; DNA: TGTGCCAGTAGTATTGGGGCAGGGGAAAATGAAAAACTGTTTTTT
J: TRBJ2-5; D: NA; V: TRBV28; size: NA; CDR3: CASRQGGEGFQETQYF; DNA: TGTGCCAGCAGACAGGGGGGGGAAGGGTTCCAAGAGACCCAGTACTTC
J: TRBJ2-1; D: NA; V: TRBV28; size: once; CDR3: CASIGHREPYNEQFF; DNA: TGTGCCAGCATTGGACATAGGGAACCCTACAATGAGCAGTTCTTC
J: TRBJ2-5; D: NA; V: TRBV6-5; size: NA; CDR3: CASSAGRQETQYF; DNA: TGTGCCAGCAGCGCTGGGAGACAAGAGACCCAGTACTTC
J: TRBJ2-2; D: TRBD1; V: TRBV11-2; size: NA; CDR3: CASSLRQGDTGELFF; DNA: TGTGCCAGCAGCTTAAGACAGGGGGACACCGGGGAGCTGTTTTTT
J: TRBJ2-1; D: TRBD2; V: TRBV24-1; size: NA; CDR3: CATSDPGEGGRDNEQFF; DNA: TGTGCCACCAGTGACCCCGGGGAGGGCGGGAGAGACAATGAGCAGTTCTTC
J: TRBJ1-4; D: NA; V: TRBV28; size: few; CDR3: CASRNGGKSTNEKLFF; DNA: TGTGCCAGCAGAAACGGAGGGAAATCAACTAATGAAAAACTGTTTTTT
J: TRBJ2-1; D: NA; V: TRBV27; size: NA; CDR3: CASSSETGYNEQFF; DNA: TGTGCCAGCAGCTCGGAAACAGGGTACAATGAGCAGTTCTTC
J: TRBJ2-1; D: NA; V: TRBV6-2/TRBV6-3; size: NA; CDR3: CASSYAGLRANEQFF; DNA: TGTGCCAGCAGTTACGCGGGTCTGAGGGCCAATGAGCAGTTCTTC
J: TRBJ2-2; D: NA; V: TRBV19; size: NA; CDR3: CASSIAANTGELFF; DNA: TGTGCCAGTAGTATCGCGGCGAACACCGGGGAGCTGTTTTTT
J: TRBJ2-7; D: NA; V: TRBV7-2; size: NA; CDR3: CASMSGLQSTEQYF; DNA: TGTGCCAGCATGAGTGGGCTGCAGAGTACCGAGCAGTACTTC
J: TRBJ2-3; D: TRBD2; V: TRBV28; size: NA; CDR3: CASGTSGSTDTQYF; DNA: TGTGCCAGCGGAACTAGCGGGAGCACAGATACGCAGTATTTT
J: TRBJ2-1; D: TRBD2; V: TRBV2; size: NA; CDR3: CASSAPGLAGLSSYNEQFF; DNA: TGTGCCAGCAGTGCTCCGGGACTAGCGGGATTAAGCTCCTACAATGAGCAGTTCTTC
J: TRBJ1-1; D: TRBD1; V: TRBV2; size: NA; CDR3: CASSWRQGRGTEAFF; DNA: TGTGCCAGCAGTTGGAGACAGGGGCGGGGCACTGAAGCTTTCTTT
J: TRBJ2-1; D: TRBD1; V: TRBV30; size: NA; CDR3: CAWSDRDSTYNEQFF; DNA: TGTGCCTGGAGCGACCGGGACAGTACCTACAATGAGCAGTTCTTC
J: TRBJ1-1; D: NA; V: TRBV29-1; size: NA; CDR3: CSVKTARDTEAFF; DNA: TGCAGCGTTAAGACAGCAAGGGACACTGAAGCTTTCTTT
J: TRBJ2-1; D: TRBD2; V: TRBV7-2; size: once; CDR3: CASSLGTSIREQFF; DNA: TGTGCCAGCAGCTTAGGGACTAGCATCCGTGAGCAGTTCTTC
J: TRBJ1-2; D: NA; V: TRBV28; size: NA; CDR3: CASSLDNYGYTF; DNA: TGTGCCAGCAGTCTAGACAACTATGGCTACACCTTC
J: TRBJ2-7; D: NA; V: TRBV28; size: many; CDR3: CASSLWGRNEQYF; DNA: TGTGCCAGCAGTTTATGGGGGAGGAACGAGCAGTACTTC
J: TRBJ2-6; D: NA; V: TRBV5-1; size: NA; CDR3: CASRQSSGANVLTF; DNA: TGCGCCAGCAGACAGAGCTCTGGGGCCAACGTCCTGACTTTC
J: TRBJ2-5; D: NA; V: TRBV10-2; size: NA; CDR3: CASGAPAETQYF; DNA: TGCGCCAGCGGGGCCCCCGCGGAGACCCAGTACTTC
J: TRBJ1-5; D: NA; V: TRBV11-3; size: NA; CDR3: CASSFRFPGKVYQPQHF; DNA: TGTGCCAGCAGCTTTCGTTTCCCAGGAAAGGTCTATCAGCCCCAGCATTTT
J: TRBJ1-2; D: NA; V: TRBV3-1/TRBV3-2; size: NA; CDR3: CASSHLKRASEDYGYTF; DNA: TGTGCCAGCAGCCATCTTAAACGGGCCTCGGAGGACTATGGCTACACCTTC
J: TRBJ2-1; D: NA; V: TRBV11-2; size: NA; CDR3: CASSLNSANEQFF; DNA: TGTGCCAGCAGCTTGAACAGTGCCAATGAGCAGTTCTTC
J: TRBJ2-5; D: TRBD1; V: TRBV28; size: NA; CDR3: CASSPNLGTAETQYF; DNA: TGTGCCAGCAGTCCAAACCTTGGGACAGCAGAGACCCAGTACTTC
J: TRBJ2-6; D: NA; V: TRBV10-3; size: NA; CDR3: CAITGDTGANVLTF; DNA: TGTGCCATCACCGGGGACACTGGGGCCAACGTCCTGACTTTC
J: TRBJ2-1; D: TRBD2; V: TRBV5-1; size: NA; CDR3: CASSFRTSGTYNEQFF; DNA: TGCGCCAGCAGCTTTAGGACTAGCGGGACCTACAATGAGCAGTTCTTC
J: TRBJ2-1; D: NA; V: TRBV28; size: few; CDR3: CASSLLRGSKFNEQFF; DNA: TGTGCCAGCAGTTTATTAAGAGGGTCGAAGTTCAATGAGCAGTTCTTC
J: TRBJ2-1; D: NA; V: TRBV6-5; size: once; CDR3: CASRYAGKNEQFF; DNA: TGTGCCAGCAGATACGCCGGGAAGAATGAGCAGTTCTTC
J: TRBJ2-1; D: NA; V: TRBV6-2/TRBV6-3; size: NA; CDR3: CASSPNRGGYNEQFF; DNA: TGTGCCAGCAGTCCGAACAGGGGAGGCTACAATGAGCAGTTCTTC
J: TRBJ1-4; D: NA; V: TRBV11-2; size: NA; CDR3: CASSLDRRGSGEKLFF; DNA: TGTGCCAGCAGCTTAGATAGACGGGGGAGTGGTGAAAAACTGTTTTTT